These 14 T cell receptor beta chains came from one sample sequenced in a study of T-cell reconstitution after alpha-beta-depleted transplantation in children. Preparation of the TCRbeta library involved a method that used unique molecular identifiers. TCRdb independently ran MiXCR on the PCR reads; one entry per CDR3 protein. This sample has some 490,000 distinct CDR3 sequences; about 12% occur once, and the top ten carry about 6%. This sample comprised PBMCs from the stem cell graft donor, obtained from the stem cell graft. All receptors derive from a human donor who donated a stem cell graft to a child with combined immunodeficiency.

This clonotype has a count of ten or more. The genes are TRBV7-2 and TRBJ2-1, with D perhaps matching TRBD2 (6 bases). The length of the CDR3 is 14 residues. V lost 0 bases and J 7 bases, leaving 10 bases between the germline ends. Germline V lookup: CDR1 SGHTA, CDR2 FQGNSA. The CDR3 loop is CASSLAFAGNEQFF. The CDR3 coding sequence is TGTGCCAGCAGCTTAGCTTTTGCGGGGAATGAGCAGTTCTTC.

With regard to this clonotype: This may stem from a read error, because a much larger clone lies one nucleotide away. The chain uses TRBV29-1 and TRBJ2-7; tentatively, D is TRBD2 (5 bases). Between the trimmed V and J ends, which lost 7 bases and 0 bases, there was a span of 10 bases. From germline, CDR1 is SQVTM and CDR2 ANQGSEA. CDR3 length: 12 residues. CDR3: CSAGSDSYEQYF. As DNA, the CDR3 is TGCAGCGCGGGGTCCGACTCCTACGAGCAGTACTTC.

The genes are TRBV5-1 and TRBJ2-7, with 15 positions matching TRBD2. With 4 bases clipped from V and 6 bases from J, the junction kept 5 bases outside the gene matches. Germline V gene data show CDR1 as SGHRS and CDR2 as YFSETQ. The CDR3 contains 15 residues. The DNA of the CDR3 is TGCGCCAGCAGCCATGGACTAGCGGGAGGGCCCGAGCAGTACTTC. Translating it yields CASSHGLAGGPEQYF.

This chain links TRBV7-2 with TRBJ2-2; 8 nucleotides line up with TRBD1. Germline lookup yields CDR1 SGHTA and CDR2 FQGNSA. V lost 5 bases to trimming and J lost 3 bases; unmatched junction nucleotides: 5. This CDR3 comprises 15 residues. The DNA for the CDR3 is TGTGCCAGCAGCCTATACAGGGGGTACACCGGGGAGCTGTTTTTT. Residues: CASSLYRGYTGELFF.

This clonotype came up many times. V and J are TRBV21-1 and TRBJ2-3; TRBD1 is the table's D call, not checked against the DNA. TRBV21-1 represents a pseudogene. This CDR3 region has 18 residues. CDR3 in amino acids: CASSNRRQRSGSTDTQYF. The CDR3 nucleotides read TGTGCCAGCAGCAATAGGAGACAGAGGTCGGGGAGCACAGATACGCAGTATTTT.

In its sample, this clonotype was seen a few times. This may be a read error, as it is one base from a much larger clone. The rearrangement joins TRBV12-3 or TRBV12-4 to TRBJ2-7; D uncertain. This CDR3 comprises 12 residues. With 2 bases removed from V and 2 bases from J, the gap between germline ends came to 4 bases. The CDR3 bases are TGTGCCAGCAGTTTAAAGGCCTACGAGCAGTACTTC. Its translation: CASSLKAYEQYF.

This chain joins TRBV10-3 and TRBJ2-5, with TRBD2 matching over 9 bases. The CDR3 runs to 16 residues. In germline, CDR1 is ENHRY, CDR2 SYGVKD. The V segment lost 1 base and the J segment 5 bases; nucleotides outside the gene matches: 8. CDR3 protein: CAISELRTSAHETQYF. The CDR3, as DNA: TGTGCCATCAGTGAGTTAAGGACTAGCGCCCACGAGACCCAGTACTTC.

Here the CDR3 DNA reads TGCAGTGCCAGCGAGGACAGCTCCTACGAGCAGTACTTC. This encodes CSASEDSSYEQYF. The chain uses TRBV20-1 and TRBJ2-7, with D tentatively TRBD1 (6 bases). The CDR3 sequence is 13 residues long. The V gene's germline CDR1 is DFQATT and CDR2 SNEGSKA (reference sequence). Trimming took 6 bases from V and 0 from J, leaving 12 bases between them.

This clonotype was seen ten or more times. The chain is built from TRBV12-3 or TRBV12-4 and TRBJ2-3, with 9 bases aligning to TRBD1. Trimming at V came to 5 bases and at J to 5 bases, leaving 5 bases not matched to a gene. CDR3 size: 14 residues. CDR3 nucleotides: TGTGCCAGCAGTATGGACAGGGGAATAGATACGCAGTATTTT. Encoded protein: CASSMDRGIDTQYF.

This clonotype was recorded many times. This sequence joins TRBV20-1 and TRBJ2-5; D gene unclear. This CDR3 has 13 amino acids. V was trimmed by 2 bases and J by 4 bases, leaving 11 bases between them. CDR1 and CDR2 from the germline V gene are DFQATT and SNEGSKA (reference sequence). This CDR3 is CSARRPVSETQYF. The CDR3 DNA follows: TGCAGTGCTAGACGACCCGTGTCAGAGACCCAGTACTTC.

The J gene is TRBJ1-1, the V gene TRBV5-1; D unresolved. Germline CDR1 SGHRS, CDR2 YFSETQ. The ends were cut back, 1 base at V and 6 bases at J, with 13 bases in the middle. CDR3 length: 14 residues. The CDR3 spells CASSLLTGRAEAFF. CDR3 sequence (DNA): TGCGCCAGCAGCTTGCTGACGGGGAGAGCTGAAGCTTTCTTT. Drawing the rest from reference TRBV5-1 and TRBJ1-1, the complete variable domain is KAGVTQTPRYLIKTRGQQVTLSCSPISGHRSVSWYQQTPGQGLQFLFEYFSETQRNKGNFPGRFSGRQFSNSRSEMNVSTLELGDSALYLCASSLLTGRAEAFFGQGTRLTVV.

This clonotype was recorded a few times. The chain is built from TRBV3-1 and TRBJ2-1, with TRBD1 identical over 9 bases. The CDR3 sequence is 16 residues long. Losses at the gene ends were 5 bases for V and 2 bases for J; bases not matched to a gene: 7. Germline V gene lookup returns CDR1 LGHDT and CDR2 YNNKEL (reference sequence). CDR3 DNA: TGTGCCAGCAGCGACGGGACAGGGCGCGCCTACAATGAGCAGTTCTTC. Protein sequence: CASSDGTGRAYNEQFF.

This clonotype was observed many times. The CDR3 loop reads CASSVAGGGYTF. The CDR3 DNA sequence: TGTGCCAGCAGCGTAGCTGGTGGTGGCTACACCTTC. The gene calls are TRBV9 and TRBJ1-2; no firm D call. The CDR3 is made up of 12 amino acids. Trimming left V 0 bases short and J 7 bases short, with 7 bases between. Germline-derived CDR1 and CDR2 are SGDLS and YYNGEE.

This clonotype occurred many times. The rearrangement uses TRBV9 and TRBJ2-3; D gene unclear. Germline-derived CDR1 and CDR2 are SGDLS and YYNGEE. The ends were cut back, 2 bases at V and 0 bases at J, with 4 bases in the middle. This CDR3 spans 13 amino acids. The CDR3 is CASSVTSTDTQYF. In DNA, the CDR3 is TGTGCCAGCAGCGTTACTAGCACAGATACGCAGTATTTT.